Listed below are T cell receptor beta chains from one sample, sequenced in a study of Ad26.COV2.S vaccination and SARS-CoV-2 variants. The table came from immunoSEQ multiplex PCR; TCRdb's copy has only in-frame clones and leaves some out. The sample includes hundreds of thousands of clones, roughly 90% seen only once; the top ten take about 1.5%. This specimen was peripheral blood, taken in a trial of Ad26.COV2.S vaccine versus placebo. Receptors were obtained from a person aged 18 to 59 who received the Ad26.COV2.S COVID-19 vaccine or a placebo. Each CDR3 is given with its conserved first and last residue. A D gene is named only where the DNA matches it firmly. Clone sizes are given selectively: once, few, many, or a class where the clone is expanded.

clone_size: once
d_call: -
j_call: TRBJ2-3
v_call: TRBV6-5
cdr3_aa: CASSRVDTQYF
cdr3_nt: TGTGCCAGCAGTAGGGTGGATACGCAGTATTTT

clone_size: -
d_call: -
j_call: TRBJ1-1
v_call: TRBV6-5
cdr3_aa: CASSLQLNTEAFF
cdr3_nt: TGTGCCAGCAGTTTGCAGCTGAACACTGAAGCTTTCTTT

clone_size: -
d_call: -
j_call: TRBJ2-3
v_call: TRBV18
cdr3_aa: CASSPGPADTQYF
cdr3_nt: TGTGCCAGCTCACCCGGCCCCGCAGATACGCAGTATTTT

clone_size: -
d_call: TRBD1
j_call: TRBJ2-3
v_call: TRBV6-5
cdr3_aa: CASSYGQADTQYF
cdr3_nt: TGTGCCAGCAGTTACGGACAGGCAGATACGCAGTATTTT

clone_size: many
d_call: -
j_call: TRBJ1-1
v_call: TRBV10-2
cdr3_aa: CASSEYRAEAFF
cdr3_nt: TGCGCCAGCAGTGAATACAGGGCTGAAGCTTTCTTT

clone_size: -
d_call: -
j_call: TRBJ2-1
v_call: TRBV6-2/TRBV6-3
cdr3_aa: CASSYDQGYYNEQFF
cdr3_nt: TGTGCCAGCAGTTACGACCAGGGATACTACAATGAGCAGTTCTTC

clone_size: -
d_call: -
j_call: TRBJ1-5
v_call: TRBV5-5
cdr3_aa: CASTLAGSQSQPQHF
cdr3_nt: TGTGCCAGCACCCTCGCCGGGTCCCAAAGTCAGCCCCAGCATTTT

clone_size: -
d_call: -
j_call: TRBJ1-1
v_call: TRBV29-1
cdr3_aa: CSVRATEAFF
cdr3_nt: TGCAGCGTGAGGGCCACTGAAGCTTTCTTT

clone_size: once
d_call: -
j_call: TRBJ1-2
v_call: TRBV21-1
cdr3_aa: CAISQGGYTF
cdr3_nt: TGTGCCATATCCCAGGGTGGCTACACCTTC

clone_size: -
d_call: TRBD2
j_call: TRBJ2-2
v_call: TRBV5-1
cdr3_aa: CASSLGASGTGELFF
cdr3_nt: TGCGCCAGCAGCTTAGGGGCTAGCGGCACCGGGGAGCTGTTTTTT

clone_size: -
d_call: -
j_call: TRBJ2-5
v_call: TRBV24-1
cdr3_aa: CATTGASGETQYF
cdr3_nt: TGTGCCACCACGGGGGCTAGCGGAGAGACCCAGTACTTC

clone_size: few
d_call: -
j_call: TRBJ1-3
v_call: TRBV6-5
cdr3_aa: CASRAGNTIYF
cdr3_nt: TGTGCCAGCAGGGCTGGAAACACCATATATTTT

clone_size: -
d_call: -
j_call: TRBJ1-2
v_call: TRBV30
cdr3_aa: CAWSVGGGGYTF
cdr3_nt: TGTGCCTGGAGTGTGGGGGGAGGAGGCTACACCTTC

clone_size: -
d_call: -
j_call: TRBJ2-7
v_call: TRBV3-1/TRBV3-2
cdr3_aa: CASSEGPGGYEQYF
cdr3_nt: TGTGCCAGCAGCGAGGGACCAGGGGGGTACGAGCAGTACTTC

clone_size: -
d_call: -
j_call: TRBJ2-4
v_call: TRBV24-1
cdr3_aa: CATSDTGNNKNIQYF
cdr3_nt: TGTGCCACCAGCGACACAGGGAACAACAAAAACATTCAGTACTTC

clone_size: few
d_call: -
j_call: TRBJ2-3
v_call: TRBV10-3
cdr3_aa: CAISGGVGDTQYF
cdr3_nt: TGTGCCATCAGTGGGGGGGTTGGGGATACGCAGTATTTT

clone_size: -
d_call: -
j_call: TRBJ1-2
v_call: TRBV30
cdr3_aa: CAIGSEASSGYTF
cdr3_nt: TGTGCCATCGGGTCGGAGGCGTCTAGTGGCTACACCTTC

clone_size: -
d_call: TRBD1
j_call: TRBJ2-4
v_call: TRBV6-6
cdr3_aa: CASSPRDRDENIQYF
cdr3_nt: TGTGCCAGCAGTCCCCGGGACAGGGATGAAAACATTCAGTACTTC

clone_size: -
d_call: TRBD2
j_call: TRBJ2-1
v_call: TRBV7-6
cdr3_aa: CASSSRARRGTSGTQTHNEQFF
cdr3_nt: TGTGCCAGCAGCTCCCGGGCCCGCCGTGGGACTAGCGGGACTCAAACCCACAATGAGCAGTTCTTC

clone_size: -
d_call: TRBD2
j_call: TRBJ2-1
v_call: TRBV6-2/TRBV6-3
cdr3_aa: CASSSTSGGYNEQFF
cdr3_nt: TGTGCCAGCAGTTCTACTAGCGGGGGATACAATGAGCAGTTCTTC

clone_size: -
d_call: TRBD2
j_call: TRBJ2-7
v_call: TRBV29-1
cdr3_aa: CSVAGTTVLEQYF
cdr3_nt: TGCAGCGTTGCCGGGACTACTGTCCTCGAGCAGTACTTC

clone_size: -
d_call: TRBD1
j_call: TRBJ1-4
v_call: TRBV7-9
cdr3_aa: CASSPSQGGSEKLFF
cdr3_nt: TGTGCCAGCAGCCCATCACAGGGGGGGAGTGAAAAACTGTTTTTT

clone_size: -
d_call: -
j_call: TRBJ1-2
v_call: TRBV27
cdr3_aa: CASRPPEKAFGYTF
cdr3_nt: TGTGCCAGCAGACCCCCAGAAAAAGCTTTTGGCTACACCTTC

clone_size: -
d_call: -
j_call: TRBJ1-2
v_call: TRBV6-5
cdr3_aa: CASSPQGYYGYTF
cdr3_nt: TGTGCCAGCAGTCCACAGGGTTACTATGGCTACACCTTC

clone_size: few
d_call: TRBD2
j_call: TRBJ2-1
v_call: TRBV5-4
cdr3_aa: CASSPPGLAVNEQFF
cdr3_nt: TGTGCCAGCAGCCCGCCGGGACTAGCGGTCAATGAGCAGTTCTTC

clone_size: once
d_call: -
j_call: TRBJ2-1
v_call: TRBV3-1/TRBV3-2
cdr3_aa: CASSQWPNNEQFF
cdr3_nt: TGTGCCAGCAGCCAATGGCCTAACAATGAGCAGTTCTTC

clone_size: once
d_call: -
j_call: TRBJ1-5
v_call: TRBV10-3
cdr3_aa: CAISDGPVRNQPQHF
cdr3_nt: TGTGCCATCAGTGATGGGCCCGTACGGAATCAGCCCCAGCATTTT

clone_size: -
d_call: TRBD2
j_call: TRBJ2-2
v_call: TRBV19
cdr3_aa: CAIAGANTGELFF
cdr3_nt: TGTGCAATAGCGGGAGCGAACACCGGGGAGCTGTTTTTT

clone_size: -
d_call: TRBD1
j_call: TRBJ2-1
v_call: TRBV6-5
cdr3_aa: CASSRQGGYNEQFF
cdr3_nt: TGTGCCAGCAGCCGACAGGGGGGGTACAATGAGCAGTTCTTC

clone_size: -
d_call: TRBD1
j_call: TRBJ2-5
v_call: TRBV7-2
cdr3_aa: CASSLFPGQALWETQYF
cdr3_nt: TGTGCCAGCAGCTTATTCCCCGGACAGGCTCTTTGGGAGACCCAGTACTTC

clone_size: -
d_call: -
j_call: TRBJ1-5
v_call: TRBV7-8
cdr3_aa: CASSTPTGRGTQPQHF
cdr3_nt: TGTGCCAGCAGCACCCCCACAGGCCGGGGTACTCAGCCCCAGCATTTT

clone_size: -
d_call: -
j_call: TRBJ1-2
v_call: TRBV2
cdr3_aa: CASSDAGNYGYTF
cdr3_nt: TGTGCCAGCAGCGACGCAGGGAACTATGGCTACACCTTC

clone_size: -
d_call: -
j_call: TRBJ2-4
v_call: TRBV10-3
cdr3_aa: CAISPSGGKNIQYF
cdr3_nt: TGTGCCATCAGCCCTTCCGGGGGCAAAAACATTCAGTACTTC

clone_size: -
d_call: -
j_call: TRBJ2-7
v_call: TRBV21-1
cdr3_aa: CASSKGRRDRATYEQYF
cdr3_nt: TGTGCCAGCAGCAAAGGAAGACGGGATCGAGCCACCTACGAGCAGTACTTC

clone_size: -
d_call: -
j_call: TRBJ1-1
v_call: TRBV27
cdr3_aa: CASSTRGRGNTEAFF
cdr3_nt: TGTGCCAGCAGTACTCGAGGCCGGGGGAACACTGAAGCTTTCTTT

clone_size: -
d_call: TRBD1
j_call: TRBJ1-2
v_call: TRBV25-1
cdr3_aa: CASSVPGTDNYGYTF
cdr3_nt: TGTGCCAGCAGTGTTCCCGGGACAGATAACTATGGCTACACCTTC

clone_size: -
d_call: -
j_call: TRBJ1-2
v_call: TRBV6-1
cdr3_aa: CASSEGGDGYTF
cdr3_nt: TGTGCCAGCAGTGAAGGGGGCGATGGCTACACCTTC

clone_size: -
d_call: -
j_call: TRBJ2-5
v_call: TRBV7-9
cdr3_aa: CASSFMGETQYF
cdr3_nt: TGTGCCAGCAGCTTCATGGGCGAGACCCAGTACTTC

clone_size: -
d_call: TRBD1
j_call: TRBJ1-2
v_call: TRBV10-3
cdr3_aa: CAISAGGPLNYGYTF
cdr3_nt: TGTGCCATCAGTGCAGGGGGGCCTCTTAACTATGGCTACACCTTC

clone_size: -
d_call: -
j_call: TRBJ2-2
v_call: TRBV29-1
cdr3_aa: CSVDVGNTGELFF
cdr3_nt: TGCAGCGTTGATGTCGGGAACACCGGGGAGCTGTTTTTT

clone_size: -
d_call: -
j_call: TRBJ2-7
v_call: TRBV6-2/TRBV6-3
cdr3_aa: CASSYLYEQYF
cdr3_nt: TGTGCCAGCAGTTACCTATACGAGCAGTACTTC

clone_size: once
d_call: -
j_call: TRBJ1-2
v_call: TRBV5-8
cdr3_aa: CASSFMGGYGYTF
cdr3_nt: TGTGCCAGCAGCTTCATGGGCGGCTATGGCTACACCTTC

clone_size: -
d_call: TRBD1
j_call: TRBJ1-2
v_call: TRBV6-1
cdr3_aa: CASSDPQGARGYTF
cdr3_nt: TGTGCCAGCAGTGATCCGCAGGGGGCGCGTGGCTACACCTTC

clone_size: -
d_call: -
j_call: TRBJ2-2
v_call: TRBV7-3
cdr3_aa: CASSRLSNTGELFF
cdr3_nt: TGTGCCAGCAGTAGGCTATCGAACACCGGGGAGCTGTTTTTT

clone_size: -
d_call: TRBD1
j_call: TRBJ2-7
v_call: TRBV11-2
cdr3_aa: CASSSRQGSHEQYF
cdr3_nt: TGTGCCAGCAGCTCCAGACAGGGTTCCCACGAGCAGTACTTC

clone_size: few
d_call: -
j_call: TRBJ2-7
v_call: TRBV5-4
cdr3_aa: CASSLDRIYEQYF
cdr3_nt: TGTGCCAGCAGCTTGGACAGAATCTACGAGCAGTACTTC

clone_size: -
d_call: TRBD1
j_call: TRBJ2-5
v_call: TRBV16
cdr3_aa: CASSQGGQGRETQYF
cdr3_nt: TGTGCCAGCAGCCAGGGGGGACAGGGAAGAGAGACCCAGTACTTC